One sample yielded the 28 T cell receptor beta chains listed below, sequenced in a study of molecular identifiers for immune sequencing clone quantification. Each CDR3 protein gets one entry after TCRdb re-called the PCR reads with MiXCR. Here the sample spans under 600,000 distinct CDR3 sequences, under 30% being singletons. Sample: naive CD8+ T cells from blood, with Jurkat cell RNA spiked in. As to subset: FACS-sorted CD8+CD4-CCR7+CD45RA+ naive T cells. The receptors shown here come from a human donor in good health. Some libraries in this study had Jurkat cell RNA spiked in.

Note on this clonotype: Since a much larger clone is just one base distant, this may be a read error. The rearrangement uses TRBV7-9 and TRBJ1-1, with 7 bases identical to TRBD1. CDR3 length: 16 residues. Germline CDR1 SEHNR, CDR2 FQNEAQ (reference sequence). The CDR3 region has the DNA TGTGCCAGCAGCCCGTCGCCGACAGGGTTTATCGCTGAAGCTCTCTTT. Translating it yields CASSPSPTGFIAEALF.

There are many counts of this clonotype. The genes are TRBV7-9 and TRBJ1-1, with D unresolved. Germline-derived CDR1 and CDR2 are SEHNR and FQNEAQ (reference sequence). Trimming removed 3 bases at V and 0 bases at J, with 11 bases between. The CDR3 has 15 residues. The CDR3 sequence: CASSFGREMNTEAFF. CDR3 nucleotides: TGTGCCAGCAGCTTTGGTAGAGAGATGAACACTGAAGCTTTCTTT.

The V gene is TRBV9, the J gene TRBJ1-1; the match to TRBD1 covers 8 bases. The CDR3 sequence is 15 residues long. Unmatched junction bases numbered 13, after V lost 4 bases and J lost 8 bases. Germline V gene data show CDR1 as SGDLS and CDR2 as YYNGEE. CDR3 coding DNA: TGTGCCAGCAGCCCCTTCCGGGGACAGGCTTCGGAAGCTTTCTTT. It codes for CASSPFRGQASEAFF.

Of note for this clonotype: Germline is not matched at one junction end, which may reflect a read error. The CDR3 DNA is TGTGCCATCAGTTCCCTCACAGGGAGGGACACTGAAGCTTTCTTT. As protein: CAISSLTGRDTEAFF. The chain links TRBV12-3 or TRBV12-4 to TRBJ1-1; tentative D call: TRBD1 (6 bases). The CDR3 is made up of 15 amino acids.

The rearrangement joins TRBV7-8 to TRBJ2-1; 11 bases match TRBD1. The CDR3 extends over 16 amino acids. J was trimmed by 2 bases and V by 5 bases; bases with no gene match: 5. The germline V gene has CDR1 SGHVS and CDR2 FQNEAQ. The CDR3 DNA is TGTGCCAGCAGCCCTAGGGACAGGGGGGCCTACAATGAGCAGTTCTTC. This gives the protein CASSPRDRGAYNEQFF.

The chain links TRBV30 to TRBJ2-1, with a possible D match to TRBD2 (5 bases). The CDR3 totals 14 residues. The V end was cut by 6 bases, the J end by 0 bases, with 12 bases between. Per germline, CDR1 GTSNPN and CDR2 SVGIG (reference sequence). CDR3 sequence reads: CACGAESSYNEQFF. CDR3 sequence (DNA): TGTGCCTGTGGAGCGGAGAGCTCCTACAATGAGCAGTTCTTC.

This clonotype was seen a few times. The rearrangement uses TRBV4-1 and TRBJ2-5; TRBD2 matches at 8 bases. V lost 3 bases, J lost 3 bases, and 3 bases stayed unmatched. There are 14 residues in the CDR3. Per germline, CDR1 MGHRA and CDR2 YSYEKL. The CDR3 protein is CASSQTSEKETQYF. As DNA, the CDR3 is TGCGCCAGCAGCCAGACTAGCGAGAAAGAGACCCAGTACTTC.

This clonotype has a count of ten or more. The chain is built from TRBV20-1 and TRBJ2-3, with a weak D call TRBD1 (6 bases). V dropped 6 bases and J dropped 2 bases, with 24 bases sitting between them. The CDR3 is made up of 17 amino acids. Germline-derived CDR1 and CDR2 are DFQATT and SNEGSKA (reference sequence). The CDR3 spells CSAPDPSQGLYTDTQYF. The CDR3 DNA sequence: TGCAGTGCCCCAGATCCCTCACAGGGATTATACACAGATACGCAGTATTTT.

The J gene is TRBJ2-7, the V gene TRBV20-1; 10 nucleotides match TRBD1. This CDR3 spans 13 amino acids. With V trimmed by 8 bases and J by 4 bases, 8 bases remained unmatched. Germline V gene data show CDR1 as DFQATT and CDR2 as SNEGSKA (reference sequence). Here the CDR3 reads CSTLDRGVYEQYF. Here the CDR3 DNA reads TGCAGTACCTTGGACAGGGGGGTATACGAGCAGTACTTC.

This clonotype was detected many times. This chain uses TRBV6-2 or TRBV6-3 with TRBJ2-5; D call uncertain. Trimming cost V 5 bases and J 9 bases, with 10 bases left between them. Germline values: CDR1 MNHEY, CDR2 SVGEGT. The CDR3 length is 11 residues. Written as DNA, the CDR3 is TGTGCCAGCAGTGAAGACGGCTCCCAGTACTTC. Translating gives CASSEDGSQYF.

This clonotype has only a few counts. The chain uses TRBV5-6 and TRBJ2-7, with 9 bases that match TRBD1. This CDR3 has 15 residues. Losses at the gene ends were 4 bases for V and 3 bases for J; bases not matched to a gene: 8. Germline CDR1 and CDR2: SGHDT and YYEEEE. The CDR3 protein is CASSQGQGLYYEQYF. In DNA, the CDR3 is TGTGCCAGCAGCCAGGGACAGGGTCTCTACTACGAGCAGTACTTC.

This chain uses TRBV10-2 with TRBJ2-7, with TRBD2 as a possible D gene (7 bases). Germline V gene lookup returns CDR1 WSHSY and CDR2 SAAADI. Trimming took 8 bases from V and 6 from J, leaving 11 bases between them. The CDR3 consists of 11 residues. Here the CDR3 DNA reads TGCGCCAGCGCCGGGGGGCCCGAGCAGTACTTC. Translation gives CASAGGPEQYF.

J is TRBJ1-1 and V is TRBV18; D unresolved. The ends were cut back, 5 bases at V and 4 bases at J, with 8 bases in the middle. CDR3 length: 12 residues. Germline V gene data show CDR1 as KGHSH and CDR2 as LQKENI. The DNA of the CDR3 is TGTGCCAGCTCATCCATTAGCACTGAAGCTTTCTTT. Its translation is CASSSISTEAFF.

This clonotype showed up just a few times. With a much larger clone just one base away, this may be a read error. The rearrangement joins TRBV9 to TRBJ1-2, with D unresolved. CDR3 length: 13 residues. In germline, CDR1 is SGDLS, CDR2 YYNGEE. The CDR3 protein is CASSVQTNYAYTF. CDR3 DNA: TGTGCCAGCAGCGTACAAACTAACTATGCCTACACCTTC.

Notes on this clonotype: A read error is likely, as this CDR3 ends without the conserved phenylalanine or tryptophan. The chain links TRBV25-1 to TRBJ1-2; TRBD1 might be the D (5 bases). Trimming cost V 4 bases and J 1 base, with 13 bases left between them. The CDR3 extends over 15 amino acids. CDR1 MGHDK and CDR2 SYGVNS come from the germline V gene. CDR3 protein: CASSGGTVYNYGYTL. The CDR3 coding sequence is TGTGCCAGCAGTGGAGGGACCGTGTATAACTATGGCTACACCCTC.

This clonotype has only a few counts. The chain is built from TRBV7-2 and TRBJ2-1; tentatively, D is TRBD1 or TRBD2 (7 bases each). This CDR3 has 15 amino acids. Germline values: CDR1 SGHTA, CDR2 FQGNSA. V gave up 5 bases and J gave up 7 bases, with 18 bases separating them. The CDR3 DNA follows: TGTGCCAGCAGCGCGCCCAGGGGGGGTTGGAATGAGCAGTTCTTC. Protein sequence: CASSAPRGGWNEQFF.

The chain combines TRBV27 with TRBJ1-3; D might be TRBD1 (5 bases). The CDR3 totals 16 residues. V was shortened by 3 bases and J by 4 bases, with 16 bases between the two germline ends. CDR1 and CDR2 from the germline V gene are MNHEY and SMNVEV (reference sequence). CDR3: CASSLSAGTAGNTIYF. The CDR3 DNA sequence: TGTGCCAGCAGTTTGTCGGCAGGGACGGCGGGAAACACCATATATTTT.

This clonotype was counted only a few times. The rearrangement links TRBV5-6 to TRBJ2-7; D is possibly TRBD2 (5 bases). The germline V gene encodes CDR1 SGHDT and CDR2 YYEEEE. The CDR3 runs to 13 residues. The ends were cut back, 4 bases at V and 7 bases at J, with 15 bases in the middle. DNA for the CDR3: TGTGCCAGCAGCCTCGAACCGACGGGGGAGCAGTACTTC. Translation: CASSLEPTGEQYF.

The V and J genes are TRBV6-4 and TRBJ2-6, with 9 bases that match TRBD1. Trimming removed 0 bases from V and 0 bases from J; junction bases left unmatched: 15. Germline V gives CDR1 MRHNA, CDR2 SNTAGT. This CDR3 has 22 amino acids. CDR3 nucleotide sequence: TGTGCCAGCAGTGACTCGACGTTTTTTCCGGGACAGGGATACTCTGGGGCCAACGTCCTGACTTTC. This codes for CASSDSTFFPGQGYSGANVLTF.

A few counts support this clonotype. The chain carries TRBV20-1 and TRBJ2-5, with 8 bases identical to TRBD2. This CDR3 has 17 residues. Germline CDR1 DFQATT, CDR2 SNEGSKA (reference sequence). With V trimmed by 6 bases and J by 5 bases, 20 bases remained unmatched. The CDR3 sequence: CSAQEATGLVLGETQYF. The CDR3 DNA sequence: TGCAGTGCCCAAGAAGCGACGGGACTAGTCCTAGGCGAGACCCAGTACTTC.

V gene TRBV12-3 or TRBV12-4 combines with J gene TRBJ2-5; 7 positions match TRBD1. The CDR3 length is 16 residues. The ends lost 5 bases at V and 2 bases at J; junction bases unmatched: 11. CDR3 region: CASSASPGQHQETQYF. CDR3 DNA sequence: TGTGCCAGCAGTGCTTCCCCGGGACAGCATCAAGAGACCCAGTACTTC.

V and J are TRBV9 and TRBJ2-7; maybe TRBD1 (5 bases). This CDR3 region has 15 residues. The V gene's germline CDR1 is SGDLS and CDR2 YYNGEE. The germline V and J ends were trimmed by 4 bases and 0 bases, with 14 bases remaining between them. In DNA, the CDR3 is TGTGCCAGCAGCCTCGTGACAGCTAGCTCCTACGAGCAGTACTTC. As protein: CASSLVTASSYEQYF.

This rearrangement joins TRBV28 to TRBJ1-6, with no clear D. Trimming removed 3 bases from V and 0 bases from J, with 12 bases in between. Germline assignment: CDR1 MDHEN and CDR2 SYDVKM. The CDR3 runs 17 residues. The CDR3 DNA sequence: TGTGCCAGCAGTTTCTGGGCAGGCAGCTCCTATAATTCACCCCTCCACTTT. Protein: CASSFWAGSSYNSPLHF.

Regarding this clonotype: The conserved final phenylalanine or tryptophan is absent from the CDR3, which likely points to a read error. The chain has TRBV12-3 or TRBV12-4 and TRBJ2-1; 7 bases match TRBD1. CDR3 size: 15 residues. The junction had 18 bases not matched to a gene; V was cut back by 10 bases and J by 9 bases. In DNA form, the CDR3 reads TGTGCCACCCAAGCTTATAAGACAGGGATCGGTGAGCAGTTCTAC. This encodes CATQAYKTGIGEQFY.

The chain employs TRBV7-9 and TRBJ1-2; D may be TRBD1 (6 bases). Germline CDR1 is SEHNR and CDR2 is FQNEAQ (reference sequence). Trimming pared 4 bases from V and 6 bases from J, leaving 12 bases between. The CDR3 sequence is 13 residues long. The CDR3 DNA reads as TGTGCCAGCAGCTCCTGGGAGGGGGATGGCTACACCTTC. Its protein product is CASSSWEGDGYTF.

The V gene is TRBV19, the J gene TRBJ2-7; possibly TRBD1 for D (6 bases). This CDR3 spans 15 amino acids. V gave up 3 bases and J gave up 2 bases, with 14 bases separating them. The germline V gene encodes CDR1 LNHDA and CDR2 SQIVND (reference sequence). The DNA for the CDR3 is TGTGCCAGTAGTATTGGGGGCAGAGAAGCCTACGAGCAGTACTTC. It specifies CASSIGGREAYEQYF.

This clonotype was recorded at least ten times. The rearrangement uses TRBV7-9 and TRBJ1-5, with a tentative D call TRBD1 (5 bases). CDR3 size: 14 residues. Per germline, CDR1 SEHNR and CDR2 FQNEAQ (reference sequence). V lost 5 bases to trimming and J lost 0 bases, with 8 bases between them. The CDR3 DNA follows: TGTGCCAGCAGCGGGACTTTTAGCAATCAGCCCCAGCATTTT. It translates to CASSGTFSNQPQHF.

The V gene is TRBV10-2, the J gene TRBJ2-7; no reliable D call. Trimming pared 2 bases from V and 3 bases from J, leaving 17 bases between. CDR1 WSHSY and CDR2 SAAADI come from the germline V gene. The CDR3 is 16 amino acids. The CDR3 reads CASSEQTTYPLYEQYF. The CDR3 DNA is TGCGCCAGCAGTGAGCAAACAACGTACCCCCTCTACGAGCAGTACTTC.